The rows below give T cell receptor beta chains drawn from one sample of a study of response to subunit inactivated influenza vaccine. A single record per CDR3 protein comes from TCRdb applying MiXCR to the RT-PCR reads. The sample contains some 570,000 distinct CDR3 sequences, approximately 10% of which appear only once. These data were likewise used in another study, on T cells expressing NK-cell markers.

This specimen consisted of PBMCs from blood, obtained on the day of vaccination. These receptors were obtained from a man between 45 and 60 years old who received an inactivated influenza vaccine. Each CDR3 is given with its conserved first and last residue. The D gene is left open where the match is weak. Not every row has a clone size; where given, it reads once, few, many or a size class.

clone_size: few; v_call: TRBV27; d_call: -; j_call: TRBJ2-2; cdr3_aa: CASSPGQGRNTGELFF; cdr3_nt: TGTGCCAGCAGCCCTGGGCAGGGGAGGAACACCGGGGAGCTGTTTTTT
clone_size: -; v_call: TRBV6-1; d_call: -; j_call: TRBJ2-7; cdr3_aa: CASSQQDVTYEQYF; cdr3_nt: TGTGCCAGCAGTCAGCAGGACGTTACCTACGAGCAGTACTTC
clone_size: few; v_call: TRBV4-1; d_call: TRBD1; j_call: TRBJ2-2; cdr3_aa: CASSQDLRTGAAGELFF; cdr3_nt: TGCGCCAGCAGCCAAGATTTGAGGACAGGGGCGGCCGGGGAGCTGTTTTTT
clone_size: few; v_call: TRBV18; d_call: TRBD2; j_call: TRBJ2-1; cdr3_aa: CASSPRGGASSYNEQFF; cdr3_nt: TGTGCCAGCTCACCCCGGGGGGGCGCGAGCTCCTACAATGAGCAGTTCTTC
clone_size: few; v_call: TRBV4-2; d_call: TRBD2; j_call: TRBJ2-1; cdr3_aa: CASSQGASGSSYNEQFF; cdr3_nt: TGTGCCAGCAGCCAAGGAGCTAGCGGGAGCTCCTACAATGAGCAGTTCTTC
clone_size: -; v_call: TRBV11-2; d_call: TRBD2; j_call: TRBJ2-5; cdr3_aa: CASSLGGQGGGFETQYF; cdr3_nt: TGTGCCAGCAGCTTAGGTGGTCAGGGCGGGGGGTTTGAGACCCAGTACTTC
clone_size: -; v_call: TRBV5-8; d_call: -; j_call: TRBJ2-3; cdr3_aa: CASSLGQASSTDTQYF; cdr3_nt: TGTGCCAGCAGCTTGGGACAGGCCTCAAGCACAGATACGCAGTATTTT
clone_size: -; v_call: TRBV9; d_call: -; j_call: TRBJ1-4; cdr3_aa: CASSVGPTNEKLFF; cdr3_nt: TGTGCCAGCAGCGTCGGCCCTACTAATGAAAAACTGTTTTTT
clone_size: few; v_call: TRBV20-1; d_call: -; j_call: TRBJ2-7; cdr3_aa: CSARRENSYEQYF; cdr3_nt: TGCAGTGCCCGGAGGGAGAATTCCTACGAGCAGTACTTC
clone_size: many; v_call: TRBV11-3; d_call: -; j_call: TRBJ2-3; cdr3_aa: CASSLDPGDTQYF; cdr3_nt: TGTGCCAGCAGCTTAGATCCTGGCGATACGCAGTATTTT
clone_size: few; v_call: TRBV20-1; d_call: -; j_call: TRBJ1-5; cdr3_aa: CSAGGIGNQPQHF; cdr3_nt: TGCAGTGCTGGGGGGATTGGCAATCAGCCCCAGCATTTT
clone_size: -; v_call: TRBV25-1; d_call: -; j_call: TRBJ1-2; cdr3_aa: CATSDGLGYTF; cdr3_nt: TGTGCCACTAGTGATGGATTAGGCTACACCTTC
clone_size: few; v_call: TRBV7-2; d_call: TRBD2; j_call: TRBJ2-3; cdr3_aa: CASSRSGASSTDTQYF; cdr3_nt: TGTGCCAGCAGCCGAAGCGGGGCTTCTAGCACAGATACGCAGTATTTT
clone_size: -; v_call: TRBV7-9; d_call: TRBD2; j_call: TRBJ2-1; cdr3_aa: CASSPKGLAGNEQFF; cdr3_nt: TGTGCCAGCAGCCCGAAGGGACTAGCGGGAAATGAGCAGTTCTTC
clone_size: few; v_call: TRBV30; d_call: TRBD2; j_call: TRBJ2-1; cdr3_aa: CAWSPRRLAGGGNEQFF; cdr3_nt: TGTGCCTGGAGTCCACGAAGACTAGCGGGGGGTGGCAATGAGCAGTTCTTC
clone_size: -; v_call: TRBV3-1; d_call: TRBD2; j_call: TRBJ2-1; cdr3_aa: CASSPTGLAGDYEQFF; cdr3_nt: TGTGCCAGCAGCCCCACGGGACTAGCGGGAGATTATGAGCAGTTCTTC